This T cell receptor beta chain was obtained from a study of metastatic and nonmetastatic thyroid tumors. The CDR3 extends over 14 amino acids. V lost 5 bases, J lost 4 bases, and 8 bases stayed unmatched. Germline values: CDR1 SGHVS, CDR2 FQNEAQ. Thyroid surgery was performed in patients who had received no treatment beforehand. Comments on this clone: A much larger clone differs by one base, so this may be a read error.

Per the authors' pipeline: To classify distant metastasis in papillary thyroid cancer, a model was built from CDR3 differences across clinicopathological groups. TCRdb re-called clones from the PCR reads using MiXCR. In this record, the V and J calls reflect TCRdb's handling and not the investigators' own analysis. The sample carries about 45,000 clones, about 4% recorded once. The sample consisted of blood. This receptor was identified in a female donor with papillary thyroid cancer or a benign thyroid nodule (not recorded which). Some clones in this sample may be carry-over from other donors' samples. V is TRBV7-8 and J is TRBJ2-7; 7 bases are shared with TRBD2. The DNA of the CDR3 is TGTGCCAGCAGCCCGCGGGAGACTCAATACGAGCAGTACTTC. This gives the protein CASSPRETQYEQYF.